Shown below are 22 T cell receptor beta chains from a single sample sequenced in a study of blood T cell repertoires in COVID-19. Libraries were prepared by immunoSEQ multiplex PCR; TCRdb keeps only in-frame clonotypes and omits some of them. Of approximately 300,000 clones listed, around 87% are singletons. The source material was PBMCs or T cells enriched from blood (not recorded which). Receptor source: a woman aged 25 to 39 who had recovered from COVID-19.

The chain recombines TRBV2 with TRBJ1-6; D remains unclear. V was clipped by 1 base and J by 0 bases, with 7 bases between them. From germline, CDR1 is SNHLY and CDR2 FYNNEI. This CDR3 spans 16 amino acids. CDR3 sequence: CASSEGGSSYNSPLHF. In DNA, the CDR3 is TGTGCCAGCAGTGAAGGAGGGAGCTCCTATAATTCACCCCTCCACTTT.

This chain connects TRBV2 to TRBJ2-7; TRBD2 matches at 8 bases. The CDR3 consists of 15 residues. The junction had 8 bases not matched to a gene; V was cut back by 6 bases and J by 1 base. CDR1 is SNHLY and CDR2 is FYNNEI in the germline V gene. The CDR3 sequence: CASSAGERGSYEQYF. CDR3 bases: TGTGCCAGCAGCGCCGGAGAGCGGGGGTCCTACGAGCAGTACTTC.

The chain has TRBV18 and TRBJ2-3; the match to TRBD1 covers 11 bases. The CDR3 is 16 residues long. CDR1 and CDR2 (germline): KGHSH, LQKENI. V was pared by 2 bases and J by 6 bases, with 7 bases of the junction left unmatched. This CDR3 is CASSPIRDRGTDTQYF. CDR3 nucleotides: TGTGCCAGCTCACCAATCCGGGACAGGGGGACCGATACGCAGTATTTT.

The chain employs TRBV5-1 and TRBJ1-3; possibly TRBD1 for D (5 bases). V shed 7 bases and J shed 2 bases, with 19 bases lying between them. This CDR3 spans 16 amino acids. Per germline, CDR1 SGHRS and CDR2 YFSETQ. Here the CDR3 reads CASSRVSTEAGNTIYF. The CDR3 coding sequence is TGCGCCAGCTCTAGGGTGTCGACAGAGGCTGGAAACACCATATATTTT.

In this sample, this clone turned up a few times. This chain links TRBV7-2 with TRBJ1-5; 7 bases agree with TRBD1. CDR1 and CDR2 (germline): SGHTA, FQGNSA. V lost 1 base, J lost 4 bases, and 4 bases stayed unmatched. This CDR3 spans 15 amino acids. The CDR3 sequence: CASSLGQGENQPQHF. CDR3 nucleotides: TGTGCCAGCAGCTTAGGCCAGGGGGAAAATCAGCCCCAGCATTTT.

V usage is TRBV21-1 and J usage is TRBJ1-5. TRBV21-1 is tagged as a pseudogene. This CDR3 is 11 amino acids long. CDR3 sequence reads: CASSTNQPQHF. Here the CDR3 DNA reads TGTGCCAGCAGCACGAATCAGCCCCAGCATTTT.

This rearrangement joins TRBV29-1 to TRBJ2-3, with D possibly being TRBD1 (5 bases). Germline V gene sequence: CDR1 SQVTM, CDR2 ANQGSEA. There are 17 residues in the CDR3. V was clipped by 5 bases and J by 0 bases, with 21 bases between them. The CDR3 spells CSVLEYYRPISTDTQYF. CDR3 nucleotide sequence: TGCAGCGTTCTTGAATACTACAGGCCAATAAGCACAGATACGCAGTATTTT.

The chain joins TRBV3-1 (or the pseudogene TRBV3-2) to TRBJ1-1; D gene unclear. Per germline, CDR1 LGHDT and CDR2 YNNKEL (reference sequence). The length of the CDR3 is 15 residues. Trimming pared 2 bases from V and 0 bases from J, leaving 10 bases between. The chain's CDR3 is CASSQFHRMNTEAFF. The CDR3 DNA sequence: TGTGCCAGCAGCCAATTCCACAGAATGAACACTGAAGCTTTCTTT.

This chain links TRBV27 with TRBJ2-7, with TRBD2 identical over 9 bases. V lost 6 bases to trimming and J lost 2 bases; unmatched junction nucleotides: 5. The germline gives CDR1 MNHEY, CDR2 SMNVEV (reference sequence). The CDR3 totals 14 residues. The CDR3 nucleotides are TGTGCCAGCAGCACTGGCGGGGGGGCCTACGAGCAGTACTTC. This gives the protein CASSTGGGAYEQYF.

This clone appeared once. The chain joins TRBV24-1 to TRBJ2-3; no clear D gene. Germline V gene lookup returns CDR1 KGHDR and CDR2 SFDVKD. This CDR3 comprises 15 residues. Trimming took off 2 bases at V and 4 bases at J, with 12 bases between the two ends. The chain's CDR3 is CATSDSRLRADTQYF. The CDR3, as DNA: TGTGCCACCAGTGATTCGAGGCTTCGGGCAGATACGCAGTATTTT.

This clone came up a few times. As DNA, the CDR3 is TGTGCCAGCAGTTACTCTTCCAGAAACTACGAGCAGTACTTC. Its translation: CASSYSSRNYEQYF. The J gene is TRBJ2-7, the V gene TRBV6-2 or TRBV6-3; D remains unclear. The CDR3 sequence is 14 residues long. The V and J ends lost 0 bases and 3 bases respectively, with 9 bases between them. The germline CDR1 and CDR2 sequences are MNHEY and SVGEGT.

This chain uses TRBV12-3 or TRBV12-4 with TRBJ2-7; TRBD2 matches 7 bases. The CDR3 totals 13 residues. Losses at the gene ends were 6 bases for V and 5 bases for J; bases not matched to a gene: 7. CDR3 loop: CASSPGGTDEQYF. CDR3 coding DNA: TGTGCCAGCAGCCCGGGGGGAACGGACGAGCAGTACTTC.

The rearrangement links TRBV27 to TRBJ2-3; TRBD2 matches at 14 bases. Per the germline V gene, CDR1 is MNHEY and CDR2 is SMNVEV (reference sequence). After removal of 5 bases from V and 0 bases from J, the junction contained 7 bases not matched to a gene. The CDR3 has 18 residues. The CDR3 DNA sequence: TGTGCCAGCAGTCCGGGACTAGCGGGGGTCTCGAGCACAGATACGCAGTATTTT. It yields the protein CASSPGLAGVSSTDTQYF.

The chain is built from TRBV29-1 and TRBJ1-1; D is uncertain. The CDR3 length is 13 residues. Per the germline V gene, CDR1 is SQVTM and CDR2 is ANQGSEA. Trimming stripped 4 bases from V and 1 base from J, with 10 bases between. The CDR3 DNA reads as TGCAGCGTTGCCGGGGATGGGAACACTGAAGCTTTCTTT. It yields the protein CSVAGDGNTEAFF.

This chain connects TRBV30 to TRBJ2-7, with D tentatively TRBD2 (7 bases). The CDR3 contains 12 residues. V gave up 7 bases and J gave up 3 bases, with 13 bases separating them. Germline V gene data show CDR1 as GTSNPN and CDR2 as SVGIG (reference sequence). The CDR3 is CASRGGFYEQYF. CDR3 nucleotides: TGTGCCTCAAGGGGGGGCTTCTACGAGCAGTACTTC.

The chain recombines TRBV19 with TRBJ2-2; D gene unclear. The CDR3 runs 15 residues. Germline V gives CDR1 LNHDA, CDR2 SQIVND (reference sequence). Trimming removed 3 bases from V and 4 bases from J, with 12 bases in between. CDR3 nucleotides: TGTGCCAGTAGTATCCTTCTAGATATCACCGGGGAGCTGTTTTTT. Its protein is CASSILLDITGELFF.

The chain links TRBV7-2 to TRBJ2-1, with 7 bases that match TRBD1. Germline V gene lookup returns CDR1 SGHTA and CDR2 FQGNSA. V trimming: 4 bases; J trimming: 7 bases; junction bases outside the gene matches: 7. CDR3 size: 14 residues. The CDR3 DNA reads TGTGCCAGCAGCTCGCCCAGGGGGATAAATGAGCAGTTCTTC. This translates into CASSSPRGINEQFF.

The chain combines TRBV29-1 with TRBJ2-2; TRBD1 aligns across 9 bases. Germline CDR1 SQVTM, CDR2 ANQGSEA. V lost 1 base to trimming and J lost 5 bases; unmatched junction nucleotides: 2. The CDR3 runs to 14 residues. CDR3 amino acids: CSVEGTGVTGELFF. The CDR3 bases are TGCAGCGTTGAAGGGACAGGGGTGACCGGGGAGCTGTTTTTT.

This clone was seen many times. Other DNA sequences of this sample code for an identical CDR3. This chain links TRBV5-6 with TRBJ1-1, with a weak D call TRBD1 (5 bases). The V gene lost 4 bases and the J gene lost 0 bases, with 10 bases spanning the gap. Germline CDR1 reads SGHDT; CDR2 reads YYEEEE. The CDR3 spans 14 residues. CDR3 region: CASSGDSLNTEAFF. For the CDR3, the DNA is TGTGCCAGCAGCGGGGACTCCCTGAACACTGAAGCTTTCTTT.

This chain connects TRBV28 to TRBJ1-4, with 7 nucleotides matching TRBD1. The trim removed 4 bases at V and 7 bases at J, leaving 9 bases unmatched. CDR1 MDHEN and CDR2 SYDVKM come from the germline V gene. CDR3 length equals 15 residues. Here the CDR3 DNA reads TGTGCCAGCAGTTCTACAGGGGTTGCGAGTGAAAAACTGTTTTTT. This codes for CASSSTGVASEKLFF.

The chain is built from TRBV28 and TRBJ2-1; 8 positions agree with TRBD2. The CDR3 is 14 residues long. CDR1 is MDHEN and CDR2 is SYDVKM in the germline V gene. J lost 7 bases, V lost 8 bases, and 10 bases had no gene match. CDR3 residues: CASSAGGEKNEQFF. CDR3 DNA: TGTGCCAGCTCGGCGGGGGGAGAGAAGAATGAGCAGTTCTTC.

A single count supports this clone. The V call is TRBV14, the J call TRBJ1-2; 7 bases map to TRBD1. The junction had 10 bases not matched to a gene; V was cut back by 2 bases and J by 7 bases. This CDR3 region has 15 residues. Germline V gene lookup returns CDR1 SGHDN and CDR2 FVKESK. The CDR3 nucleotides are TGTGCCAGCAGCCAATTTGGGACAGCTGGCGGTGGCTACACCTTC. Encoded protein: CASSQFGTAGGGYTF.